Listed below are T cell receptor beta chains from one sample, sequenced in a study of cytomegalovirus exposure and HLA in healthy donors. Assay: immunoSEQ multiplex PCR; the TCRdb copy retains only in-frame clones and omits some. The table has more than 150,000 clones, around 77% seen once. The sequenced material came from PBMCs. Every receptor here comes from a woman aged 50 to 60 in good health and CMV-seropositive. Both conserved end residues are part of each CDR3. A D gene is named only where the DNA matches it firmly. The size of a clone is reported for some rows only, either as once, few or many, or as a class for expanded clones.

clone size | J gene | V gene | D gene | CDR3 protein | CDR3 DNA
- | TRBJ2-7 | TRBV9 | - | CASSEQTSYEQYF | TGTGCCAGCAGCGAACAGACCAGCTACGAGCAGTACTTC
few | TRBJ2-7 | TRBV25-1 | - | CAIRYEQYF | TGTGCCATCCGCTACGAGCAGTACTTC
- | TRBJ1-3 | TRBV15 | TRBD1 | CATSRDGRTGVNTIYF | TGTGCCACCAGCAGAGATGGGCGGACAGGGGTAAACACCATATATTTT
- | TRBJ1-5 | TRBV7-2 | TRBD1 | CASSLDGGQGGNQPQHF | TGTGCCAGCAGCTTAGATGGTGGACAGGGTGGCAATCAGCCCCAGCATTTT
- | TRBJ2-7 | TRBV28 | - | CASSLGGVMSEQYF | TGTGCCAGCAGTTTAGGCGGGGTGATGTCCGAGCAGTACTTC
- | TRBJ1-6 | TRBV6-5 | - | CASREGRNSPLHF | TGTGCCAGCAGGGAGGGTAGAAATTCACCCCTCCACTTT
- | TRBJ1-2 | TRBV6-1 | - | CATRHLGDGGYGYTF | TGTGCCACCAGACACCTCGGGGATGGTGGCTATGGCTACACCTTC
- | TRBJ2-5 | TRBV18 | - | CASSPDRQQETQYF | TGTGCCAGCTCACCCGACCGACAGCAAGAGACCCAGTACTTC
- | TRBJ2-3 | TRBV6-6 | - | CASNVGLSRPDTQYF | TGTGCCAGCAATGTGGGACTCTCCAGGCCAGATACGCAGTATTTT
few | TRBJ2-7 | TRBV7-8 | TRBD2 | CASSLRLAGLYEQYF | TGTGCCAGCAGCTTGCGGCTAGCGGGCCTCTACGAGCAGTACTTC
- | TRBJ2-5 | TRBV7-9 | - | CASTEVTGTQYF | TGTGCCAGCACCGAAGTTACAGGAACCCAGTACTTC
- | TRBJ1-1 | TRBV11-3 | TRBD1 | CASSPGTGLGTEAFF | TGTGCCAGCAGCCCCGGGACAGGGTTGGGCACTGAAGCTTTCTTT
- | TRBJ2-5 | TRBV28 | TRBD2 | CASSQLAGGYKTQYF | TGTGCCAGCAGTCAACTAGCGGGAGGGTACAAGACCCAGTACTTC
few | TRBJ2-5 | TRBV7-2 | - | CASSLGTLVGARETQYF | TGTGCCAGCAGCTTAGGGACCCTCGTGGGGGCGCGGGAGACCCAGTACTTC
once | TRBJ1-2 | TRBV5-1 | - | CASSLDPQEGYTF | TGCGCCAGCAGCTTGGACCCCCAAGAGGGCTACACCTTC
- | TRBJ2-1 | TRBV7-5 | - | CARSLESGNEQFF | TGTGCCAGAAGCTTAGAGTCGGGTAATGAGCAGTTCTTC
- | TRBJ1-1 | TRBV11-2 | - | CASSLNRGGNTEAFF | TGTGCCAGCAGCTTAAATAGGGGAGGGAACACTGAAGCTTTCTTT
few | TRBJ2-7 | TRBV11-2 | - | CASSLGWQGNYEQYF | TGTGCCAGCAGCTTAGGATGGCAGGGGAACTACGAGCAGTACTTC
- | TRBJ2-3 | TRBV7-2 | - | CASSLFYPSGADTQYF | TGTGCCAGCAGCTTATTCTACCCATCGGGGGCAGATACGCAGTATTTT
- | TRBJ1-2 | TRBV5-4 | - | CASSLEQNYGYTF | TGTGCCAGCAGCTTGGAACAGAACTATGGCTACACCTTC